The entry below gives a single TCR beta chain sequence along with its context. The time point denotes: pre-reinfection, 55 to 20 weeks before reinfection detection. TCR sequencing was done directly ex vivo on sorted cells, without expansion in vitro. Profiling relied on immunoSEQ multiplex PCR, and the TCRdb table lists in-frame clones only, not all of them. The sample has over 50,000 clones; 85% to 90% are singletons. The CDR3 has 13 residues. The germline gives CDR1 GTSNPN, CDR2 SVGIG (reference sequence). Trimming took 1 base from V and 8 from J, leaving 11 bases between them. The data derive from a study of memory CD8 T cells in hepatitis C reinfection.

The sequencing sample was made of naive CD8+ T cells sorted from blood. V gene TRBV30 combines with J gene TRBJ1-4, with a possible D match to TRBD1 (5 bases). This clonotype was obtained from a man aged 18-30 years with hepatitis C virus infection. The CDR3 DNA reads TGTGCCTGGAGTGGGGGCTCGTGGGAAAAACTGTTTTTT. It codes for CAWSGGSWEKLFF. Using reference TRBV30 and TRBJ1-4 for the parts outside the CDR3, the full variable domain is SQTIHQWPATLVQPVGSPLSLECTVEGTSNPNLYWYRQAAGRGLQLLFYSVGIGQISSEVPQNLSASRPQDRQFILSSKKLLLSDSGFYLCAWSGGSWEKLFFGSGTQLSVL.